This TCR beta chain appears in the sequencing data of a study of blood T cell repertoires in COVID-19. For the study at large: COVID-19 samples from acute and convalescent phases originated in the United States, Italy and Spain. PBMCs, B-cell-depleted T cells, or T cells provided the cDNA or gDNA that made up the material.

Per the study methods: Reference gene primer amplification yielded estimated nucleated cell counts. Generated by immunoSEQ multiplex PCR, the TCRdb table keeps only in-frame clones and is missing some. V and J calls and clone size are copied from that table; D and trimming were computed from the DNA. The data show about 310,000 clones, approximately 89% seen once. This CDR3 is built from 14 residues. Germline lookup yields CDR1 MNHEY and CDR2 SVGAGI. With V trimmed by 7 bases and J by 2 bases, 4 bases remained unmatched. This clone was observed a single time. The sample consisted of peripheral blood. This sequence originates from a woman aged 45-60 years who had recovered from COVID-19. V gene TRBV6-5 combines with J gene TRBJ2-7, with TRBD2 matching over 11 bases. This CDR3 reads CASTWTSGPYEQYF. DNA for the CDR3: TGTGCCAGCACTTGGACTAGCGGGCCCTACGAGCAGTACTTC.